The 9 T cell receptor delta chains below come from one sample, sequenced in a study of gamma-delta T cells after stem cell transplantation. TCRdb re-processed the RT-PCR reads via CATT. In the table there are around 2,700 delta-chain clones, approximately 22% of which are singletons. The sequenced sample consisted of gamma-delta T cells. Receptors were obtained from a human donor. It is not recorded whose cells these are; they may come from a transplant donor.

This clone is large within its sample. The identical CDR3 is also encoded by other nucleotide sequences in the sample. The chain is built from TRDV2 and TRDJ1, with 10 bases that match TRDD3. Germline V gene data show CDR1 as GEAIGNYY and CDR2 as EKD. The CDR3 is 18 amino acids. The V segment lost 3 bases and the J segment 0 bases; nucleotides outside the gene matches: 12. The CDR3 region is CACDRGLGDHPDTDKLIF. The DNA of the CDR3 is TGTGCCTGTGACCGCGGACTGGGGGATCACCCGGACACCGATAAACTCATCTTT.

This rearrangement joins TRDV1 to TRDJ1; 8 bases map to TRDD3. Germline CDR1 and CDR2: TSWWSYY and QGS. This CDR3 is 18 amino acids long. V dropped 3 bases and J dropped 5; count of bases not matched to a gene: 17. This CDR3 reads CALGDHPSPILGADKLIF. CDR3 DNA: TGTGCTCTTGGGGATCACCCTTCCCCGATACTGGGGGCAGATAAACTCATCTTT.

This clone was picked up one time. This clone may be a read error of a much larger clone one base away. Within the sample, other DNA sequences also encode this same CDR3. V usage is TRDV1 and J usage is TRDJ1, with a weak D call TRDD2 (6 bases). CDR1 is TSWWSYY and CDR2 is QGS in the germline V gene. The ends were cut back, 1 base at V and 7 bases at J, with 25 bases in the middle. This CDR3 has 18 amino acids. The CDR3 here is CALGEPGLPGVFKGKLIF. The CDR3 coding sequence is TGTGCTCTTGGGGAACCCGGCCTTCCAGGGGTATTCAAGGGTAAACTCATCTTT.

This clone is large. V is TRDV2 and J is TRDJ1; no clear D gene. Germline V gene data show CDR1 as GEAIGNYY and CDR2 as EKD. Trimming took 1 base from V and 0 from J, leaving 8 bases between them. The CDR3 has 14 residues. The CDR3 region is CACDTLSNTDKLIF. The CDR3 DNA sequence: TGTGCCTGTGACACTCTCTCCAACACCGATAAACTCATCTTT.

This clone showed up just a few times. This chain joins TRDV1 and TRDJ1; D tentatively fits TRDD2 or TRDD3 (6 bases each). The V end was cut by 3 bases, the J end by 7 bases, with 18 bases between. The CDR3 sequence is 15 residues long. Germline V lookup: CDR1 TSWWSYY, CDR2 QGS. CDR3 nucleotide sequence: TGTGCTCTTGGGGAGCCTCCTTCCAGGGGGACTAAACTCATCTTT. Its protein product is CALGEPPSRGTKLIF.

In this sample, this clone is medium-sized. This chain connects TRDV1 to TRDJ1, with D possibly being TRDD2 (5 bases). The CDR3 sequence is 23 residues long. V lost 0 bases, J lost 0 bases, and 32 bases lay in between. Germline CDR1 and CDR2: TSWWSYY and QGS. The CDR3: CALGELEAITSTCRYRYTDKLIF. CDR3 nucleotide sequence: TGTGCTCTTGGGGAACTAGAAGCGATTACTTCCACCTGCAGATATCGGTACACCGATAAACTCATCTTT.

Notes on this clone: This may stem from a read error, because a much larger clone lies one nucleotide away. Other DNA sequences of this sample code for an identical CDR3. The J gene is TRDJ1, the V gene TRDV2; 8 bases match TRDD3. The CDR3 has 18 residues. V shed 3 bases and J 2 bases; nucleotides not matched to a gene: 16. CDR1 is GEAIGNYY and CDR2 is EKD in the germline V gene. In nucleotides, the CDR3 is TGTGCCTGTGACTCCCTCGGACCAGGGGATACTTGGACCGATAAACTCATCTTT. Its protein product is CACDSLGPGDTWTDKLIF.

Concerning this clone itself: This likely came from a read error, as a far larger clone is one base away. The rearrangement links TRDV2 to TRDJ1; the match to TRDD3 covers 10 bases. Germline assignment: CDR1 GEAIGNYY and CDR2 EKD. The CDR3 has 18 residues. After removal of 3 bases from V and 0 bases from J, the junction contained 12 bases not matched to a gene. The CDR3 loop reads CACDRRLGDHPDTDKLIF. CDR3 nucleotides: TGTGCCTGTGACCGCAGACTGGGGGATCACCCGGACACCGATAAACTCATCTTT.

In its sample, this clone is medium-sized. Different DNA sequences within this sample yield the same CDR3. J is TRDJ1 and V is TRDV1; TRDD2 might be the D (6 bases). Germline CDR1 TSWWSYY, CDR2 QGS. Trimming shortened V by 7 bases and J by 4 bases, and 19 bases separated the two germline ends. The CDR3 is 15 residues long. The DNA of the CDR3 is TGTGCTCTTGCCTCCTTCCCCGTTTGGGACGATAAACTCATCTTT. Translating it yields CALASFPVWDDKLIF.